This TCR beta chain was captured in a study of identical twins. Findings and limits, study-wide: It was possible that invariant MAIT and iNKT cells partly confounded the zero-insertion analyses. With monozygotic twins, out-of-frame TCR alpha sharing exceeded what models estimated.

V shed 4 bases, J shed 5 bases, and the junction held 4 bases outside the gene matches. The CDR3 extends over 12 amino acids. Germline V lookup: CDR1 DFQATT, CDR2 SNEGSKA (reference sequence). This clonotype was picked up many times. The antigen remains unidentified. The authors used template switching to add a universal primer site and gave cDNA unique molecular identifiers. TCRdb recomputed calls from the 5' RACE reads with MiXCR, one row per CDR3 protein. The data contain hundreds of thousands of distinct CDR3 sequences, around 6% of them singletons. This TCR derives from a young man in good health. The sequenced sample consisted of naive T cells sorted from blood. The genes are TRBV20-1 and TRBJ2-7, with 8 bases fitting TRBD1. For the CDR3, the DNA is TGCAGTGCTATTTGGACAGGGAACGAGCAGTACTTC. Translated, it gives CSAIWTGNEQYF.